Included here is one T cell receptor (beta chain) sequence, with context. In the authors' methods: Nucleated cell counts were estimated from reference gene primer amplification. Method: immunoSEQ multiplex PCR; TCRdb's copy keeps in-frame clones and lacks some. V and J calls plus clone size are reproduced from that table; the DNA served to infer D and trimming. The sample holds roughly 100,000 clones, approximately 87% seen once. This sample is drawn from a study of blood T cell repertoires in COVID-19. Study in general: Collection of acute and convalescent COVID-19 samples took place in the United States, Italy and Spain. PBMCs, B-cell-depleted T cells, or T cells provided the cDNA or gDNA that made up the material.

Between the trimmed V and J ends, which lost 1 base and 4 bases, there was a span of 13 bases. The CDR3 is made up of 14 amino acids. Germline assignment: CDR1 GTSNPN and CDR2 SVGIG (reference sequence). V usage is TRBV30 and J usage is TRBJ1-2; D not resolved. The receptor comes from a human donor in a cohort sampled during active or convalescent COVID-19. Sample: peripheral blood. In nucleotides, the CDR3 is TGTGCCTGGAGTGGAGCATCTCGGGGCTATGGCTACACCTTC. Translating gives CAWSGASRGYGYTF.